The T cell receptor (beta chain) under discussion was sequenced for a study of shared clonotypes between healthy human individuals (TCRdb year 2020). Turning to the overall study: The cohort included a few men and a couple of women between 18 and 49 years of age. The study deeply sequenced blood TCR repertoires of five healthy adults to estimate repertoire size and the extent of clonotype sharing between individuals. For each donor, CD4 naive and CD4 memory were each run on three plates, CD8 naive on two plates, and CD8 memory on one plate. Different laboratories and diverse techniques were used to prepare libraries and sequence TCR repertoires, to increase sequencing depth and limit assay-specific biases. Per donor, leukapheresis produced somewhere between about 0.8 and 9.5 billion PBMCs. Overall study outcomes, separate from this receptor: Sharing across four donors was observed for approximately 5% of naive CD4, 3.5% of naive CD8, over 2% of memory CD4, and about 0.39% of memory CD8 clonotypes. Sampling was limited to blood, and TCR repertoires in tissue likely differ from TCR repertoires in blood. Higher generation probabilities were observed for clonotypes shared by all four sorted-subset donors than for non-shared clonotypes. Pairwise subsampling led to the expectation that sequencing depth would affect the degree of clonotype sharing among donors. The genetic and exposure-history diversity represented was limited by the small number of donors. Rarefaction of sorted-subset datasets indicated incomplete sequencing despite the large sequencing depth. Naive subsets generally had larger estimated clonotype richness than memory subsets did.

Details on this clone: No antigen is known for it. Per-nucleotide qualities are absent, and no much larger clonotype sits a single base away.

The donors were healthy, HIV-negative adults who had no recently reported acute infections or vaccinations. Every donor was a Caucasian adult living in Nashville, Tennessee, USA. CD4+ T cells were enriched by magnetic negative selection, after which naive cells were positively selected on CD45RA and the negative fraction was taken as the memory subset. Blood was obtained by leukapheresis, after which PBMCs were separated by Ficoll-Histopaque density gradient centrifugation and cryopreserved in liquid nitrogen vapor phase. Purity and quantity of every magnetically sorted T cell population were checked by analytical flow cytometry. Genomic DNA was isolated from each sorted fraction and quantified by UV absorbance on a Nanodrop 2000c. The CDR1 and CDR2 encoded by the germline V gene are MDHEN and SYDVKM. V and J are truncated by 2 bases and 4 bases respectively, leaving an intervening sequence of 11 bases. The CDR3 runs 14 amino acids, cysteine and phenylalanine included. Of the read, only the CDR3 DNA is kept; its 42 bases are in frame from base 1.

TCR CDR3 regions were amplified from genomic DNA by multiplex PCR using the deep immunoSEQ assay. Extracted genomic DNA from each cell subset was distributed evenly across all wells of several immunoSEQ 96-well plates, and each plate was treated as a replicate. For sorted subsets, about 210 ng of genomic DNA, equivalent to 30,000 or so T cell genomes, went into each replicate PCR. Purified libraries were quantified with a Qubit 3.0 fluorometer, sized on a Bioanalyzer 2100, and re-quantified with the KAPA Library Quantification kit. Every immunoSEQ 96-well plate was sequenced on a dedicated single-read 150-cycle Illumina NextSeq 550 flow cell. The study's processing was this. Because only junctional sequences without quality scores were contained in the immunoSEQ output, filtering matching that applied to full-length reads could not be performed. Sequences were annotated with PyIR, a Python wrapper for IgBLAST v1.9, and V/J genes and CDR3 were assigned using IMGT germline references. Reads with weak V/J assignments (E-value above 1e-6), missing CDR3, stop codons, out-of-frame junctions, or ambiguous translated residues were removed. V3J clonotypes were defined as sequences sharing an identical inferred V gene, J gene, and CDR3 amino acid sequence. Percentage overlap between repertoires was computed as shared unique clonotypes divided by the size of the smaller repertoire. Repertoire richness was assessed with RTK rarefaction, the Chao1 estimator, and Recon v2.1 estimates of unobserved clonotypes. For all TCRbeta clonotypes obtained by the gDNA method from a few donors, generation probabilities were computed with OLGA. The table comes from immuneACCESS by way of TCRdb, which keeps in-frame sequences with V and J called. Part of the clones is missing from these tables; in studies checked, under half for an unresolved V gene and the rest for unknown reasons. V and J calls and clone size come straight from that table; D and trimming were deduced from the DNA. For this sample the table gives more than 2,000,000 clones, of which approximately 93% were detected only once. The ten biggest clones cover 0.39% of the sample.

This clonotype originated in a man aged 18 to 30 in good health. Some clones in this sample may be carry-over from other donors' samples. The sequence joins TRBV28 to TRBJ1-1; a weak D assignment points to TRBD1 (6 bases agree). The material sequenced was naive CD4+ T cells from PBMCs. The cell subset or site label, as the study defines it: CD45RA+ positively selected. The CDR3 region has the sequence CASSLMTGGTEAFF. The DNA is as follows: TGTGCCAGCAGTTTAATGACAGGTGGCACTGAAGCTTTCTTT. When the CDR3 is completed using the reference TRBV28 and TRBJ1-1 genes on either side, the full variable domain is DVKVTQSSRYLVKRTGEKVFLECVQDMDHENMFWYRQDPGLGLRLIYFSYDVKMKEKGDIPEGYSVSREKKERFSLILESASTNQTSMYLCASSLMTGGTEAFFGQGTRLTVV.